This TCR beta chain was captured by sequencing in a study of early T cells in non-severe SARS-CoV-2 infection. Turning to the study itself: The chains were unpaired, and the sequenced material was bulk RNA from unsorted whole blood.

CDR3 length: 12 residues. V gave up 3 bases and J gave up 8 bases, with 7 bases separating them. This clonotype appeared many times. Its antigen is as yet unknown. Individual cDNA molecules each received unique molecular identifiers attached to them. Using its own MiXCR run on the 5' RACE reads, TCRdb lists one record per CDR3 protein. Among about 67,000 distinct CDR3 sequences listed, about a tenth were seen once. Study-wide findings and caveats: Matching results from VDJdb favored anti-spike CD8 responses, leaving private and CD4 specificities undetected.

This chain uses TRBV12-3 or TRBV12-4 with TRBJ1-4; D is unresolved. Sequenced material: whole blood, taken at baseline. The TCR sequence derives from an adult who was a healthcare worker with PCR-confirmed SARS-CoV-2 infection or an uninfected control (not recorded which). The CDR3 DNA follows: TGTGCCAGCAGTTTTCCGAGAGAAAAACTGTTTTTT. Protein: CASSFPREKLFF.